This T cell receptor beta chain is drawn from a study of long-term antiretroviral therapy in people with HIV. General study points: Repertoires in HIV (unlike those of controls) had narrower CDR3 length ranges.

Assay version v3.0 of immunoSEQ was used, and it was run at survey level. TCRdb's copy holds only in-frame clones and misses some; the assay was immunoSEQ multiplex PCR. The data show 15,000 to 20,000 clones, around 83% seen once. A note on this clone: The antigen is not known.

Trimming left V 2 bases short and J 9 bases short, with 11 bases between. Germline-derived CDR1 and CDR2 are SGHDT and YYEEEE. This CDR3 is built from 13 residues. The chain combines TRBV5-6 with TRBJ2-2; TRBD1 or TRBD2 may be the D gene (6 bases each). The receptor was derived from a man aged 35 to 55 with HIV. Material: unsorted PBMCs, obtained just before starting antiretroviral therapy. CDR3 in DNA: TGTGCCAGCAGCTTTGGGGGGCTCCGGGAGCTGTTTTTT. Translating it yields CASSFGGLRELFF.